Below are 12 T cell receptor beta chains sequenced from a single sample in a study of OX40 agonist ivuxolimab in advanced cancers. Assay: immunoSEQ multiplex PCR; the TCRdb copy retains only in-frame clones and omits some. Among 60,000 to 90,000 clones listed, roughly 81% were seen once. Sequencing used CD4+ or CD8+ T cells sorted from blood, obtained in a trial of the OX40 agonist ivuxolimab. The receptors come from an adult with an advanced solid tumor such as melanoma, head and neck, liver or kidney cancer.

This clone occurred a few times. The DNA for the CDR3 is TGTGCCAGCCAGGGGCCTGGCACAGATACGCAGTATTTT. It is translated as CASQGPGTDTQYF. The chain carries TRBV10-3 and TRBJ2-3, with a weak D call TRBD1 (6 bases). Germline loops: CDR1 ENHRY, CDR2 SYGVKD. Trimming cost V 10 bases and J 1 base, with 12 bases left between them. This CDR3 is built from 13 residues.

The genes are TRBV5-1 and TRBJ1-4, with 7 bases lining up with TRBD1. The CDR3 has 15 residues. Germline assignment: CDR1 SGHRS and CDR2 YFSETQ. V shed 0 bases and J 5 bases; nucleotides not matched to a gene: 4. In DNA form, the CDR3 reads TGCGCCAGCAGCTTGGGCTCGACAGGGAATGAAAAACTGTTTTTT. This codes for CASSLGSTGNEKLFF.

The CDR3 sequence is CASSAGRNYGYTF. CDR3 nucleotide sequence: TGTGCCAGTAGTGCCGGGCGGAACTATGGCTACACCTTC. The chain joins TRBV19 to TRBJ1-2; D gene ambiguous. This CDR3 contains 13 residues. CDR1 and CDR2 from the germline V gene are LNHDA and SQIVND (reference sequence). Trimming cost V 5 bases and J 2 bases, with 9 bases left between them.

In this sample, this clone turned up once. The chain uses TRBV7-8 and TRBJ1-3; no clear D gene. The ends were cut back, 7 bases at V and 2 bases at J, with 9 bases in the middle. The CDR3 is 13 amino acids. The V gene's germline CDR1 is SGHVS and CDR2 FQNEAQ. CDR3 region: CASISKTGNTIYF. The CDR3 coding sequence is TGTGCCAGCATTTCGAAGACTGGAAACACCATATATTTT.

The CDR3 DNA follows: TGTGCCAGCAGCTTTGTTATACGGGATGGGGAGACCCAGTACTTC. Protein sequence: CASSFVIRDGETQYF. The rearrangement uses TRBV7-2 and TRBJ2-5; maybe TRBD2 (5 bases). The CDR3 consists of 15 residues. The ends were cut back, 3 bases at V and 5 bases at J, with 16 bases in the middle. Germline V gene sequence: CDR1 SGHTA, CDR2 FQGNSA. Based on the CDR3 plus reference TRBV7-2 and TRBJ2-5, the full variable domain is GAGVSQSPSNKVTEKGKDVELRCDPISGHTALYWYRQSLGQGLEFLIYFQGNSAPDKSGLPSDRFSAERTGGSVSTLTIQRTQQEDSAVYLCASSFVIRDGETQYFGPGTRLLVL.

V and J are TRBV2 and TRBJ2-5, with 9 bases identical to TRBD1. V trimming: 8 bases; J trimming: 5 bases; junction bases outside the gene matches: 6. Germline V CDR1 and CDR2: SNHLY, FYNNEI. The CDR3 loop spans 13 amino acids. This chain's CDR3 is CASRRQGEETQYF. The DNA for the CDR3 is TGTGCCAGCCGAAGACAGGGGGAGGAGACCCAGTACTTC.

This clone was recorded once. The chain has TRBV27 and TRBJ1-4; TRBD1 matches at 7 bases. Germline V gene sequence: CDR1 MNHEY, CDR2 SMNVEV (reference sequence). The V segment lost 4 bases and the J segment 0 bases; nucleotides outside the gene matches: 5. The CDR3 length is 16 residues. The CDR3 DNA reads TGTGCCAGCAGTTCAGGCAGGGGGGCAACTAATGAAAAACTGTTTTTT. Protein product: CASSSGRGATNEKLFF.

The chain recombines TRBV19 with TRBJ1-2, with a weak D call TRBD1 (6 bases). The germline V gene encodes CDR1 LNHDA and CDR2 SQIVND (reference sequence). The CDR3 is 15 residues long. V was trimmed by 5 bases and J by 3 bases, leaving 16 bases between them. The CDR3 DNA is TGTGCCAGTAGTTCCCCCCGGGACACCGACTATGGCTACACCTTC. Translated: CASSSPRDTDYGYTF.

The chain links TRBV29-1 to TRBJ2-7; D ambiguous. V was shortened by 5 bases and J by 6 bases, with 11 bases between the two germline ends. The germline V gene encodes CDR1 SQVTM and CDR2 ANQGSEA. The CDR3 is 11 amino acids. CDR3 bases: TGCAGCGTTCGAGGTTCAGGCGAGCAGTACTTC. Protein sequence: CSVRGSGEQYF.

The chain combines TRBV27 with TRBJ1-4; weak D call: TRBD1 (5 bases). CDR3 size: 14 residues. V gave up 3 bases and J gave up 8 bases, with 13 bases separating them. The V gene's germline CDR1 is MNHEY and CDR2 SMNVEV (reference sequence). The CDR3 nucleotides read TGTGCCAGCAGTTTCGCTGGGGGAGGGGAAAAACTGTTTTTT. This sequence encodes CASSFAGGGEKLFF.

The gene calls are TRBV29-1 and TRBJ2-1; D unclear. V lost 5 bases, J lost 4 bases, and 15 bases lay in between. CDR1 is SQVTM, CDR2 ANQGSEA, per germline. The CDR3 has 14 amino acids. The DNA of the CDR3 is TGCAGCGTTCAGTTCCTCGACCAGTACAATGAGCAGTTCTTC. Its translation: CSVQFLDQYNEQFF.

The rearrangement links TRBV6-5 to TRBJ1-6; possible D gene TRBD1, 5 bases. Trimming removed 8 bases at V and 7 bases at J, with 12 bases between. This CDR3 has 13 amino acids. Germline CDR1 is MNHEY and CDR2 is SVGAGI. DNA of the CDR3: TGTGCCAGCCAACAGGTTAGGAATTCACCCCTCCACTTT. This sequence encodes CASQQVRNSPLHF.